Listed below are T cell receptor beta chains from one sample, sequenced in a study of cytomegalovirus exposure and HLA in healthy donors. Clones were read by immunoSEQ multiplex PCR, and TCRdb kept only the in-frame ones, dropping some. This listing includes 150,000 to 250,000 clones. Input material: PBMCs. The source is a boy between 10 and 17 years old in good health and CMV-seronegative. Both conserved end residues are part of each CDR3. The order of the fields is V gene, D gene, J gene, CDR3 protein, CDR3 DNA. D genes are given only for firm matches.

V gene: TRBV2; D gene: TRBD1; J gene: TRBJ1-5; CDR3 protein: CASGTDNQPQHF; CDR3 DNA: TGTGCCAGCGGGACAGACAATCAGCCCCAGCATTTT
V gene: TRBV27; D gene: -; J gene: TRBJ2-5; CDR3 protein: CASSSHPQETQYF; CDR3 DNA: TGTGCCAGCAGTTCACATCCTCAAGAGACCCAGTACTTC
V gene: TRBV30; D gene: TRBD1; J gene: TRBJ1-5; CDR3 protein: CAWTKGQGSTAQHF; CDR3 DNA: TGTGCCTGGACCAAAGGACAGGGCTCCACGGCCCAGCATTTT
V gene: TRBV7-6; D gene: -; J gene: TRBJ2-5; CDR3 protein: CASVAALGETQYF; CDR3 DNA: TGTGCCAGCGTAGCGGCTCTGGGGGAGACCCAGTACTTC
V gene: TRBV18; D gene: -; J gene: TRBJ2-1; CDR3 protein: CASSLSGSNEQFF; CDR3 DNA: TGTGCCAGCTCCCTTTCGGGGTCTAATGAGCAGTTCTTC
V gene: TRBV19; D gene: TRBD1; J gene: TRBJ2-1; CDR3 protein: CASSDGQGVGEQFF; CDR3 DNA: TGTGCCAGTAGTGACGGACAGGGTGTGGGTGAGCAGTTCTTC
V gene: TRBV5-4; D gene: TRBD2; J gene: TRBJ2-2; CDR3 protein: CASSPGGTLNTGELFF; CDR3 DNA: TGTGCCAGCAGCCCGGGGGGGACTTTGAACACCGGGGAGCTGTTTTTT
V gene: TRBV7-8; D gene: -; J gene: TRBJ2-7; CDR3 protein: CASSPFDSPYEQYF; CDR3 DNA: TGTGCCAGCAGCCCATTTGACAGCCCCTACGAGCAGTACTTC
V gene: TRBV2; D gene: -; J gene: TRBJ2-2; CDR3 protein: CASRGRGYTGELFF; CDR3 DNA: TGTGCCAGCAGGGGGCGGGGATACACCGGGGAGCTGTTTTTT
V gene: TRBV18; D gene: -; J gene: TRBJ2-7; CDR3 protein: CASSPPQNSYEQYF; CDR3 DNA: TGTGCCAGCTCACCACCTCAGAACTCCTACGAGCAGTACTTC
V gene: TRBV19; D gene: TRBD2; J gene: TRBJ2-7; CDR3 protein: CASSQPGGYSYEQYF; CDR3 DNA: TGTGCCAGTAGTCAACCGGGAGGATATAGCTACGAGCAGTACTTC
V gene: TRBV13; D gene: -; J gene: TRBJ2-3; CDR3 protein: CASSFNTLTDTQYF; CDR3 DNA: TGTGCCAGCAGCTTTAACACCCTGACAGATACGCAGTATTTT
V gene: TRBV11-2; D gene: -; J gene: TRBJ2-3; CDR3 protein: CASTYRILSPTDTQYF; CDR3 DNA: TGTGCCAGCACCTACCGCATATTATCCCCCACAGATACGCAGTATTTT
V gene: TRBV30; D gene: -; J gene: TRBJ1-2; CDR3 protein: CAWSVRVGSDYGYTF; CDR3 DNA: TGTGCCTGGAGTGTACGGGTAGGCTCTGACTATGGCTACACCTTC
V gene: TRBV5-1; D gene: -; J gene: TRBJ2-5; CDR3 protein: CASSSQIPQETQYF; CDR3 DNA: TGCGCCAGCAGCTCCCAGATACCCCAAGAGACCCAGTACTTC
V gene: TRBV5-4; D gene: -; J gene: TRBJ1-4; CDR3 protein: CASSLKLPTNEKLFF; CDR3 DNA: TGTGCCAGCAGCCTAAAATTACCAACTAATGAAAAACTGTTTTTT
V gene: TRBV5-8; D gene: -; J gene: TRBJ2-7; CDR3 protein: CASSRRNGLDYEQYF; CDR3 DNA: TGTGCCAGCAGCCGACGGAACGGGTTGGATTACGAGCAGTACTTC
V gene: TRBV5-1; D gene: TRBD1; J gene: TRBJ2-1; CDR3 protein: CASSPGGADNEQFF; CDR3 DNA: TGCGCCAGCAGCCCAGGGGGCGCCGACAATGAGCAGTTCTTC
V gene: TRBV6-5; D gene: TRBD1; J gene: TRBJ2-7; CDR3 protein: CASSTRDSLSYEQYF; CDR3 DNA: TGTGCCAGCAGTACAAGGGACAGCCTCTCCTACGAGCAGTACTTC
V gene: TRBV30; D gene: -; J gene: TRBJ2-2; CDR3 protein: CAWSVTDFVTGELFF; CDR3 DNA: TGTGCCTGGAGTGTAACGGACTTTGTTACCGGGGAGCTGTTTTTT
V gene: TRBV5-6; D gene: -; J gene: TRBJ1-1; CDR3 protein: CASSLGPGEAFF; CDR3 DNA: TGTGCCAGCAGCTTGGGTCCGGGTGAAGCTTTCTTT
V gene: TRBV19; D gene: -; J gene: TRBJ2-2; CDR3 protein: CASRGGSIANTGELFF; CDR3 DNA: TGTGCCAGTAGGGGGGGTAGTATCGCGAACACCGGGGAGCTGTTTTTT
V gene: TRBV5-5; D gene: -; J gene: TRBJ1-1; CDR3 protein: CASSFLGGMNTEAFF; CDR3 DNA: TGTGCCAGCAGCTTTCTAGGGGGAATGAACACTGAAGCTTTCTTT
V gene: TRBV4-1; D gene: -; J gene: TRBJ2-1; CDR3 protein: CASSQPARRRTNEQFF; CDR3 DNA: TGCGCCAGCAGCCAACCTGCTCGGCGCAGGACAAATGAGCAGTTCTTC
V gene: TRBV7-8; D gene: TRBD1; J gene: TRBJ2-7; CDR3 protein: CASSDLRDRTNYEQYF; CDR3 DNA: TGTGCCAGCAGCGACCTCCGGGACAGGACGAACTACGAGCAGTACTTC
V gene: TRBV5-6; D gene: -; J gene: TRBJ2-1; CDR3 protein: CASRAVDSYNEQFF; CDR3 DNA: TGTGCCAGCAGGGCGGTGGACTCCTACAATGAGCAGTTCTTC
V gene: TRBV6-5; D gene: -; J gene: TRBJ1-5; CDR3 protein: CASSYSRVLNQPQHF; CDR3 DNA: TGTGCCAGCAGTTACTCGAGGGTTCTCAATCAGCCCCAGCATTTT
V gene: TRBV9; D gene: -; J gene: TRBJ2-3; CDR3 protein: CASSGGSGGTDTQYF; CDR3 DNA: TGTGCCAGCAGCGGGGGGTCGGGGGGCACAGATACGCAGTATTTT
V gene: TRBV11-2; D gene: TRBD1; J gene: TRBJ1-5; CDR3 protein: CASSLTGDQPQHF; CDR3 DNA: TGTGCCAGCAGCTTAACAGGGGATCAGCCCCAGCATTTT
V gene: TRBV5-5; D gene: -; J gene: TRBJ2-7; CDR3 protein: CASSFTAYEQYF; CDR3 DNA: TGTGCCAGCAGCTTTACAGCATACGAGCAGTACTTC
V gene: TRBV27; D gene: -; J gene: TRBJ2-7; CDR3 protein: CASSFRGSYEQYF; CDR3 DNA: TGTGCCAGCAGCTTTAGGGGCTCCTACGAGCAGTACTTC
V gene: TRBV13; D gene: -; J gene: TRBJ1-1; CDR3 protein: CASSLVVYRDAEAFF; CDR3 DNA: TGTGCCAGCAGCTTGGTTGTGTACAGGGACGCTGAAGCTTTCTTT
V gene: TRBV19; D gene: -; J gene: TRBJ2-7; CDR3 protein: CASSHQGSYEQYF; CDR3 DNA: TGTGCCAGTAGTCACCAGGGATCCTACGAGCAGTACTTC
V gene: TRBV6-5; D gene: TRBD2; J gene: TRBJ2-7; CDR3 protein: CASNPGGVREQYF; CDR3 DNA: TGTGCCAGCAATCCTGGGGGGGTCCGCGAGCAGTACTTC
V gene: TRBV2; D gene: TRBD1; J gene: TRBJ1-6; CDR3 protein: CASRDRTSSPLHF; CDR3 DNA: TGTGCCAGCAGGGACAGGACGAGTTCACCCCTCCACTTT
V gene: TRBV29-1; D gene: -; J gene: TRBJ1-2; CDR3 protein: CSVPRGAAYGYTF; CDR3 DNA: TGCAGCGTTCCCAGGGGAGCGGCCTATGGCTACACCTTC
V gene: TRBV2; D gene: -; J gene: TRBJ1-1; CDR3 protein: CASPQITPRNTEAFF; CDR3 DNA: TGTGCCAGCCCCCAAATAACTCCCCGGAACACTGAAGCTTTCTTT
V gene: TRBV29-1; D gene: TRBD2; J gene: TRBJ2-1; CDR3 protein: CSVEGGGSYNEQFF; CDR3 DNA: TGCAGCGTTGAAGGGGGGGGGAGTTACAATGAGCAGTTCTTC
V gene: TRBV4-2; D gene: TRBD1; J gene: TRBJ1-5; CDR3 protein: CASSQGGGQGSQPQHF; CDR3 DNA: TGTGCCAGCAGCCAAGGGGGTGGACAGGGAAGCCAGCCCCAGCATTTT
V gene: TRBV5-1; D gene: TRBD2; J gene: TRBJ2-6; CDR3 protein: CASSILAGGPIGANVLTF; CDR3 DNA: TGCGCCAGCAGCATACTAGCGGGGGGGCCTATTGGGGCCAACGTCCTGACTTTC
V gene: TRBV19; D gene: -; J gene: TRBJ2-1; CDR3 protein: CASSTSASTPYNEQFF; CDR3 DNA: TGTGCCAGTAGTACCTCCGCCTCGACACCTTACAATGAGCAGTTCTTC
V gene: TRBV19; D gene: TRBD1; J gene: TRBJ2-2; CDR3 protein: CASSFRTGQPGELFF; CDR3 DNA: TGTGCCAGTAGTTTTCGAACGGGACAGCCCGGGGAGCTGTTTTTT
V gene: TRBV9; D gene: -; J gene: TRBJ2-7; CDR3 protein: CASSPQGFHEQYF; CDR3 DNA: TGTGCCAGCAGTCCTCAGGGGTTCCACGAGCAGTACTTC
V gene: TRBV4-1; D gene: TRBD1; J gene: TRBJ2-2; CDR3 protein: CASSQVWRAGGNTGELFF; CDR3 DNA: TGCGCCAGCAGCCAAGTATGGCGTGCAGGGGGGAACACCGGGGAGCTGTTTTTT
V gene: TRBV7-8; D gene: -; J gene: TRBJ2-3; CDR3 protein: CASSLVAGFTDTQYF; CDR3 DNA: TGTGCCAGCAGCTTAGTTGCGGGGTTCACAGATACGCAGTATTTT
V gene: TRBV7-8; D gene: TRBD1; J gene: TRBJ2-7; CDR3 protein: CASKGTGSYEQYF; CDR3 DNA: TGTGCCAGCAAGGGGACAGGCTCCTACGAGCAGTACTTC
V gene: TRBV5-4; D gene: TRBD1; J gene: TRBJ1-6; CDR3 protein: CASSLPQGANSPLHF; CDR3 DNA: TGTGCCAGCAGCTTGCCCCAGGGGGCGAATTCACCCCTCCACTTT
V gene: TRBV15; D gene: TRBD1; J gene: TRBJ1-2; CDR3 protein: CATSRERGTGGRVSYTF; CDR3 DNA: TGTGCCACCAGCAGAGAGAGGGGGACAGGGGGGCGTGTTAGCTACACCTTC
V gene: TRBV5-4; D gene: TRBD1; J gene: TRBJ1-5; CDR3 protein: CASSLQGPNQPQHF; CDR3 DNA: TGTGCCAGCAGTCTACAGGGGCCCAATCAGCCCCAGCATTTT
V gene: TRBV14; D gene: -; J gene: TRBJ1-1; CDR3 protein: CASSHQNRISVAFF; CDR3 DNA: TGTGCCAGCAGCCACCAAAACAGGATTTCTGTCGCTTTCTTT
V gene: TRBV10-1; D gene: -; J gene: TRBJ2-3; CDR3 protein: CASANLTGRGGKRGPFTDTQYF; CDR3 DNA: TGCGCCAGCGCCAATTTGACAGGGAGAGGCGGCAAGCGGGGGCCTTTCACAGATACGCAGTATTTT
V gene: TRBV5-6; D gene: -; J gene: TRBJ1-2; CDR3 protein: CASSGGELGYTF; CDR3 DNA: TGTGCCAGCAGCGGCGGCGAGTTGGGCTACACCTTC
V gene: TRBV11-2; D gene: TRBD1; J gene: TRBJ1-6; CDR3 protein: CASSRQLEQGLSPLHF; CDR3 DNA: TGTGCCAGCAGCCGACAACTGGAACAGGGGCTTTCACCCCTCCACTTT
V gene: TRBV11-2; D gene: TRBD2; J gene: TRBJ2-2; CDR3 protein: CASSASRGGDTGELFF; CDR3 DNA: TGTGCCAGCAGCGCCAGCCGCGGGGGGGACACCGGGGAGCTGTTTTTT
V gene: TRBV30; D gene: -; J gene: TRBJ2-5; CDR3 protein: CAWSASGPQYF; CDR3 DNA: TGTGCCTGGAGTGCTTCAGGGCCGCAGTACTTC